The rows below give T cell receptor beta chains drawn from one sample of a study of blood T cell repertoires in COVID-19. Clones were read by immunoSEQ multiplex PCR, and TCRdb kept only the in-frame ones, dropping some. Of about 260,000 clones detected, about 89% appear once; the ten largest clones hold around 10%. The sequenced sample consisted of peripheral blood. These receptor sequences come from a man aged 35 to 55 who had recovered from COVID-19. The conserved cysteine and the conserved F or W are not part of the CDR3 here. D genes are given only for firm matches.

V gene,D gene,CDR3 protein
TRBV18,TRBD1,ASSPVQGRNTGELF
TRBV7-6,.,ASSDHLAQRGTGELF
TRBV18,.,ASSPPDSSRSEQY
TRBV12-3/TRBV12-4,.,ASNSGYGELF
TRBV27,.,ASSHPTDYYNEQF
TRBV6-2/TRBV6-3,TRBD2,ASSYIASGAYNEQF
TRBV7-9,.,ASSLEGHKNTEAF
TRBV27,TRBD1,ASSSGGAIVYEQY
TRBV5-4,.,ASSQERGLSGEAF
TRBV4-1,.,ASSQRTVTDPRRHYGYT
TRBV14,TRBD2,ASSLGVRGSLATQY
TRBV11-2,.,ASSLGAGLYGYT
TRBV18,TRBD1,ASSPTGGAGANVLT
TRBV12-5,.,ASRGATDTQY
TRBV25-1,TRBD1,ARNRGQGAEHTEAF
TRBV7-3,TRBD2,ASSAKGLAGVGGGTGELF
TRBV19,.,ASSGQIINYGYT
TRBV7-6,TRBD2,ASSPSGGRGQETQY
TRBV7-2,TRBD2,ASNRLAGIERETQY
TRBV5-1,TRBD2,ASRAGLAGRGAETQY
TRBV3-1/TRBV3-2,.,ASRPSLGELF
TRBV3-1/TRBV3-2,TRBD1,ASSRSSGQGTYEQY
TRBV11-3,TRBD2,ASRRGGMEDEQF
TRBV7-9,TRBD1,ASSLGQGNTEAF
TRBV28,TRBD1,ASSSTGTGPENYGYT
TRBV5-6,TRBD1,ASSSGTGFTEAF
TRBV29-1,TRBD2,SVGTSGGAWETQY
TRBV6-6,.,ASSARGQGSGNTIY
TRBV7-9,TRBD1,ASSLNTGANEKLF
TRBV5-1,.,ASSLEKGSNEKLF
TRBV7-8,.,ASSSLTAPNEQF
TRBV6-5,TRBD1,ARTLGQGHHEQY
TRBV5-1,.,ASSLARAGTNSPLH
TRBV21-1,.,ASSKTPLSYNSPLH
TRBV10-3,TRBD2,AISHRGSGGTNTGELF
TRBV9,.,ASSVGGRGNTEAF
TRBV6-6,TRBD2,ASSYQTSGRINEQF
TRBV6-6,TRBD2,ASSGLAGGPDEQF
TRBV5-1,.,ASSRDLREQY
TRBV9,TRBD1,ASSWGQGSYGYT
TRBV6-2/TRBV6-3,TRBD2,ASSYPRLAGVAEQY
TRBV7-7,TRBD2,ASSGTSGLGSELF
TRBV6-5,.,ASGAFYNSPLH
TRBV5-4,TRBD2,ASSLRRGGQETQY
TRBV7-2,TRBD2,ASSKLAGGTQY
TRBV3-1/TRBV3-2,.,ASSKGLNTEAF
TRBV7-9,.,ASSLIVGGSREKLF
TRBV27,.,ASSLGRGPASTDTQY
TRBV6-4,TRBD2,ASSAGTSGIHTSTDTQY
TRBV13,.,ASSWGRRVRAF
TRBV27,.,ASSLQGHQYEQY
TRBV4-3,.,ASSQGVEWGTDTQY
TRBV18,.,ASSPPSADTQY
TRBV7-2,.,ASSWRQVGAQH
TRBV7-2,TRBD1,ASSLDRGSTDTQY
TRBV6-5,.,ASSYRTEGSPLH
TRBV10-3,TRBD1,AMSRGLPDTQY
TRBV12-5,TRBD1,ASGSRTGTNTGELF
TRBV12-2,.,ASRSAGRESSPLH
TRBV7-9,TRBD1,ASSLRTGNEKLF